These 25 T cell receptor beta chains were all obtained from the same sample, sequenced in a study of T cell repertoires in cytomegalovirus infection. Each CDR3 protein gets one entry after TCRdb re-called the reads with MiXCR. This table has roughly 500,000 distinct CDR3 sequences, 33% appearing once. The antigens of these receptors remain unknown. The sample in question was cultured PBMCs, obtained from culture after CMV antigen stimulation. These receptors were obtained from a human donor in good health (CMV status not recorded). Some clones in this sample may be carry-over from other donors' samples.

V usage is TRBV6-5 and J usage is TRBJ2-7; a possible D gene is TRBD1 (5 bases). Germline V CDR1 and CDR2: MNHEY, SVGAGI. The CDR3 runs 14 residues. V gave up 2 bases and J gave up 3 bases, with 11 bases separating them. The CDR3 region has the DNA TGTGCCAGCAGTTACGGGCGCAGGGACTACGAGCAGTACTTC. Translating gives CASSYGRRDYEQYF.

The chain uses TRBV7-2 and TRBJ2-7; D remains unclear. The CDR3 has 13 residues. CDR1 is SGHTA and CDR2 is FQGNSA in the germline V gene. Trimming removed 2 bases from V and 5 bases from J, with 10 bases in between. The CDR3 is CASSLYPVNEQYF. CDR3 sequence (DNA): TGTGCCAGCAGCTTATACCCCGTTAACGAGCAGTACTTC.

This chain links TRBV12-3 or TRBV12-4 with TRBJ1-5; D remains ambiguous. Deletions cut 2 bases from V and 3 bases from J, with 11 bases between. The CDR3 spans 15 residues. CDR3: CASSLNAGSNQPQHF. In nucleotides, the CDR3 is TGTGCCAGCAGTTTAAATGCAGGCTCCAATCAGCCCCAGCATTTT.

This clonotype has a handful of counts. This sequence joins TRBV7-2 and TRBJ2-7; 7 positions match TRBD2. CDR3 length: 18 residues. Losses at the gene ends were 5 bases for V and 2 bases for J; bases not matched to a gene: 18. CDR1 is SGHTA and CDR2 is FQGNSA in the germline V gene. CDR3 nucleotide sequence: TGTGCCAGCAGCCCACGGGGGGATAGGCTAGCCGGAACCTACGAGCAGTACGTC. Translated: CASSPRGDRLAGTYEQYV.

This clonotype was counted between two and nine times. V usage is TRBV12-3 or TRBV12-4 and J usage is TRBJ1-3; D gene unclear. Trimming pared 4 bases from V and 2 bases from J, leaving 12 bases between. The CDR3 has 15 amino acids. The DNA of the CDR3 is TGTGCCAGCAGTTCCGGCGTACACGCTGGAAACACCATATATTTT. It is translated as CASSSGVHAGNTIYF.

This clonotype was observed at least ten times. The chain is built from TRBV7-2 and TRBJ2-4, with a weak D call TRBD1 (6 bases). This CDR3 spans 14 amino acids. V shed 3 bases and J shed 7 bases, with 13 bases lying between them. The germline V gene has CDR1 SGHTA and CDR2 FQGNSA. The DNA of the CDR3 is TGTGCCAGCAGCTTTATTCAAACAGGGAACATTCAGTACTTC. This gives the protein CASSFIQTGNIQYF.

The CDR3 loop is CASSERRQGKLFF. CDR3 in DNA: TGTGCCAGCAGTGAAAGACGTCAGGGAAAACTGTTTTTT. The chain uses TRBV25-1 and TRBJ1-4; D might be TRBD1 (5 bases). V lost 2 bases and J 10 bases, leaving 11 bases between the germline ends. The length of the CDR3 is 13 residues. Per the germline V gene, CDR1 is MGHDK and CDR2 is SYGVNS.

J is TRBJ1-2 and V is TRBV12-5; D is unclear. Germline V gene sequence: CDR1 LGHNT, CDR2 FRNRAP. CDR3 size: 13 residues. Trimming removed 2 bases from V and 3 bases from J, with 7 bases in between. This CDR3 reads CASGLTVYYGYTF. For the CDR3, the DNA is TGTGCTAGTGGTTTGACAGTTTACTATGGCTACACCTTC.

The CDR3 sequence is CASSQDGGALPYEQYF. In nucleotides, the CDR3 is TGCGCCAGCAGCCAAGATGGGGGCGCGTTGCCCTACGAGCAGTACTTC. J is TRBJ2-7 and V is TRBV4-3; weak D call: TRBD1 (6 bases). The CDR3 is made up of 16 amino acids. Trimming removed 0 bases at V and 2 bases at J, with 14 bases between. Per the germline V gene, CDR1 is LGHNA and CDR2 is YSLEER.

A few counts support this clonotype. The chain uses TRBV6-6 and TRBJ2-7; 8 nucleotides align to TRBD2. The CDR3 extends over 16 amino acids. The germline V gene encodes CDR1 MNHNY and CDR2 SVGAGI (reference sequence). V was pared by 0 bases and J by 2 bases, with 6 bases of the junction left unmatched. CDR3 DNA sequence: TGTGCCAGCAGTTACTCGCCTAGCGGGCCCACCTACGAGCAGTACTTC. Its protein product is CASSYSPSGPTYEQYF.

The chain joins TRBV11-3 to TRBJ2-7, with no clear D. Germline values: CDR1 SGHNT, CDR2 YENEEA. Trimming pared 3 bases from V and 9 bases from J, leaving 15 bases between. The CDR3 is 13 amino acids. The CDR3 region has the DNA TGTGCCAGCAGCTTTAAACCGTCCCCGGTGCAGTACGTC. Translating gives CASSFKPSPVQYV.

The chain recombines TRBV5-1 with TRBJ2-5; 12 bases are a match to TRBD2. J gave up 5 bases and V 3 bases, and 8 bases lay outside the gene matches. Per germline, CDR1 SGHRS and CDR2 YFSETQ. The CDR3 runs to 16 residues. The DNA of the CDR3 is TGCGCCAGCAGCTCCAGGACTAGCGGGGCTAGCGAGACCCAGTACTTC. It yields the protein CASSSRTSGASETQYF.

This clonotype was found a few times. The chain has TRBV12-3 or TRBV12-4 and TRBJ2-1; D possibly uses TRBD1 or TRBD2 (5 bases each). There are 12 residues in the CDR3. V dropped 1 base and J dropped 15 bases, with 13 bases sitting between them. This CDR3 reads CASSLGDVLRFF. CDR3 bases: TGTGCCAGCAGTTTAGGGGACGTTCTACGGTTCTTC.

CDR3 sequence: CASSVALGDRGYNEQFF. The CDR3 region has the DNA TGTGCCAGCAGCGTGGCCCTGGGGGACAGGGGATACAATGAGCAGTTCTTC. V gene TRBV9 combines with J gene TRBJ2-1; 10 bases align to TRBD1. The CDR3 extends over 17 amino acids. V was clipped by 2 bases and J by 4 bases; unmatched bases: 9. CDR1 and CDR2 from the germline V gene are SGDLS and YYNGEE.

The chain employs TRBV29-1 and TRBJ1-1, with D uncertain. Germline CDR1 SQVTM, CDR2 ANQGSEA. V was pared by 5 bases and J by 3 bases, with 7 bases between. The CDR3 loop spans 11 amino acids. The chain's CDR3 is CSVRQYTEAFF. CDR3 in DNA: TGCAGCGTTCGGCAATACACTGAAGCTTTCTTT.

This chain joins TRBV6-6 and TRBJ2-3; TRBD1 aligns across 7 bases. V lost 2 bases to trimming and J lost 6 bases; unmatched junction nucleotides: 11. The CDR3 covers 16 residues. CDR1 and CDR2 (germline): MNHNY, SVGAGI (reference sequence). CDR3 amino acids: CASSYPTGPQRDTQYF. Here the CDR3 DNA reads TGTGCCAGCAGTTACCCGACAGGGCCCCAAAGGGATACGCAGTATTTT.

This clonotype was observed a single time. This chain connects TRBV6-6 to TRBJ1-2; TRBD1 agrees at 10 bases. There are 15 residues in the CDR3. Germline loops: CDR1 MNHNY, CDR2 SVGAGI (reference sequence). V gave up 4 bases and J gave up 4 bases; unmatched junction bases: 6. CDR3: CASSSATGGGYGYTF. The CDR3 nucleotides read TGTGCCAGCAGTTCCGCGACAGGGGGCGGCTATGGCTACACCTTC.

There are a few counts of this clonotype. This chain joins TRBV6-2 or TRBV6-3 and TRBJ2-7, with 8 bases fitting TRBD1. CDR1 and CDR2 from the germline V gene are MNHEY and SVGEGT. Unmatched junction bases numbered 4, after V lost 6 bases and J lost 3 bases. The CDR3 sequence is 13 residues long. The CDR3 DNA reads as TGTGCCAGCAGACGGACAGGGAGCTACGAGCAGTACGTC. Its protein is CASRRTGSYEQYV.

J is TRBJ2-3 and V is TRBV20-1; D is perhaps TRBD1 (5 bases). V was cut by 8 bases and J by 0 bases, with 12 bases left in between. The CDR3 runs 13 residues. Germline loops: CDR1 DFQATT, CDR2 SNEGSKA (reference sequence). In nucleotides, the CDR3 is TGCAGTATGACAGCATCAAGCACAGATACGCAGTATTTT. This translates into CSMTASSTDTQYF.

In this sample, this clonotype turned up a few times. The chain combines TRBV7-9 with TRBJ1-2; D unclear. Germline values: CDR1 SEHNR, CDR2 FQNEAQ (reference sequence). Deletions cut 4 bases from V and 0 bases from J, with 9 bases between. The CDR3 length is 14 residues. The CDR3 DNA reads TGTGCCAGCAGCTCCGCGCTTACTAACTATGGCTACACCTTC. Amino acid sequence: CASSSALTNYGYTF.

This clonotype appeared many times. This chain joins TRBV7-2 and TRBJ2-1; 9 nucleotides align to TRBD2. CDR1 is SGHTA, CDR2 FQGNSA, per germline. This CDR3 region has 15 residues. V gave up 5 bases and J gave up 0 bases; unmatched junction bases: 2. This chain's CDR3 is CASSLSGSSYNEQFF. As DNA, the CDR3 is TGTGCCAGCAGCCTTAGCGGGAGCTCCTACAATGAGCAGTTCTTC. The variable domain in full, with the rest retrieved from reference TRBV7-2 and TRBJ2-1, is GAGVSQSPSNKVTEKGKDVELRCDPISGHTALYWYRQSLGQGLEFLIYFQGNSAPDKSGLPSDRFSAERTGGSVSTLTIQRTQQEDSAVYLCASSLSGSSYNEQFFGPGTRLTVL.

This clonotype was recorded once. This sequence joins TRBV24-1 and TRBJ2-7, with TRBD2 identical over 10 bases. The length of the CDR3 is 15 residues. The germline CDR1 and CDR2 sequences are KGHDR and SFDVKD. The V gene end was trimmed by 4 bases and the J gene end by 4 bases; junction bases not matched to a gene: 6. The CDR3 DNA sequence: TGTGCCACCAGTGAGTGGACTAGCGGACTTTACGAGCAGTACGTC. This encodes CATSEWTSGLYEQYV.

The chain is built from TRBV7-9 and TRBJ2-3, with D tentatively TRBD2 (6 bases). CDR1 and CDR2 from the germline V gene are SEHNR and FQNEAQ (reference sequence). The CDR3 has 15 amino acids. V was cut by 5 bases and J by 3 bases, with 15 bases left in between. This CDR3 reads CASSASGTHTDTQYF. The CDR3 DNA reads as TGTGCCAGCAGCGCCTCCGGGACTCATACAGATACGCAGTATTTT.

The V call is TRBV20-1, the J call TRBJ2-1; 11 bases line up with TRBD2. Germline assignment: CDR1 DFQATT and CDR2 SNEGSKA (reference sequence). The CDR3 consists of 16 residues. After removal of 3 bases from V and 8 bases from J, the junction contained 12 bases not matched to a gene. Written as DNA, the CDR3 is TGCAGTGCTAGCATGATCACTAGCGGGAGTTTCGATGAGCAGTTCTTC. Amino acids: CSASMITSGSFDEQFF.

This clonotype was recorded once. The V gene is TRBV5-4, the J gene TRBJ2-7, with 11 bases fitting TRBD2. V was pared by 3 bases and J by 7 bases, with 9 bases of the junction left unmatched. The CDR3 runs to 15 residues. Germline CDR1 is SGHNT and CDR2 is YYREEE (reference sequence). DNA of the CDR3: TGTGCCAGCAGCTCCCCGGGACTAGCGGTAGGAGAGCAGTACTTC. This translates into CASSSPGLAVGEQYF.